This TCR beta chain was captured by sequencing in a study of blood T cell repertoires in COVID-19. Across the study: Some COVID-19 samples were acute and others convalescent; all came from the United States, Italy and Spain. T cells, B-cell-depleted T cells, or PBMCs provided the cDNA or gDNA that served as material.

The table lists this clone with a few counts. Data came from immunoSEQ multiplex PCR; TCRdb stores just in-frame clones and leaves some out. The sample shows about 170,000 clones, approximately 90% of them seen only once. CDR1 is SEHNR, CDR2 FQNEAQ, per germline (reference sequence). V was cut by 4 bases and J by 4 bases, with 10 bases left in between. This CDR3 is 13 amino acids long. Sequencing was carried out using peripheral blood. The rearrangement links TRBV7-9 to TRBJ2-5, with a weak D call TRBD1 (6 bases). The TCR comes from a woman older than 75 in a cohort sampled during active or convalescent COVID-19. The CDR3 DNA is TGTGCCAGCAGCTCCAGGGGTCCAGAGACCCAGTACTTC. The encoded protein is CASSSRGPETQYF.